Shown below are 10 T cell receptor beta chains from a single sample sequenced in a study of blood T cells in healthy people across ages. A second PCR of about 7 to 11 cycles used a sample-barcoded 5' primer and a J-beta primer mix. TCRdb re-derived calls from the 5' RACE reads in MiXCR, one entry per CDR3 protein. The data show 850,000 to 1,300,000 distinct CDR3 sequences, less than 50% seen once. Sequenced input: blood. The receptors come from a woman aged 55-70 years in good health.

A note on this clonotype: The junction departs from germline at one end; a sequencing error may be responsible. This rearrangement joins TRBV5-1 to TRBJ2-1; maybe TRBD1 (6 bases). CDR3 size: 13 residues. Germline V gene data show CDR1 as SGHRS and CDR2 as YFSETQ. CDR3 DNA: TGTGTCAGCAGCTTGGACAGTTACAATGAGCAGTTCTTC. This gives the protein CVSSLDSYNEQFF.

The rearrangement joins TRBV29-1 to TRBJ2-1, with TRBD2 matching 11 bases. V gave up 5 bases and J gave up 8 bases; unmatched junction bases: 2. This CDR3 is built from 12 residues. In germline, CDR1 is SQVTM, CDR2 ANQGSEA. Here the CDR3 DNA reads TGCAGCGTTACTAGCGGGAGTTATGAGCAGTTCTTC. Translation gives CSVTSGSYEQFF.

The CDR3 bases are TGCGCCAGCAACTCACTATCGGGACTGAGCTCCTACAATGAGCAGTTCTTC. As protein: CASNSLSGLSSYNEQFF. The V and J genes are TRBV5-1 and TRBJ2-1; a weak D match, TRBD2 (6 bases). There are 17 residues in the CDR3. Trimming stripped 6 bases from V and 0 bases from J, with 19 bases between. Germline CDR1 and CDR2: SGHRS and YFSETQ.

This clonotype was seen a handful of times. The chain links TRBV7-8 to TRBJ2-4; 13 nucleotides line up with TRBD2. CDR1 and CDR2 from the germline V gene are SGHVS and FQNEAQ. V shed 4 bases and J 0 bases; nucleotides not matched to a gene: 6. CDR3 length: 18 amino acids. CDR3 amino acids: CASSSGLAGVTAKNIQYF. The CDR3 bases are TGTGCCAGCAGCTCCGGACTAGCGGGAGTTACAGCCAAAAACATTCAGTACTTC. Full variable domain (outside the CDR3, taken from reference TRBV7-8 and TRBJ2-4): GAGVSQSPRYKVAKRGQDVALRCDPISGHVSLFWYQQALGQGPEFLTYFQNEAQLDKSGLPSDRFFAERPEGSVSTLKIQRTQQEDSAVYLCASSSGLAGVTAKNIQYFGAGTRLSVL.

This clonotype was observed a handful of times. The genes are TRBV20-1 and TRBJ1-5; TRBD1 might be the D (5 bases). Trimming stripped 3 bases from V and 7 bases from J, with 13 bases between. The length of the CDR3 is 13 residues. Germline V gene data show CDR1 as DFQATT and CDR2 as SNEGSKA (reference sequence). This CDR3 is CSARTERYQPQHF. Here the CDR3 DNA reads TGCAGTGCTAGGACAGAACGGTACCAGCCCCAGCATTTT.

This clonotype has only a few counts. This chain joins TRBV20-1 and TRBJ2-4; 10 bases align to TRBD1. The CDR3 spans 12 residues. V gave up 3 bases and J gave up 7 bases; unmatched junction bases: 0. Looked up from germline, CDR1 is DFQATT and CDR2 is SNEGSKA (reference sequence). DNA of the CDR3: TGCAGTGCTAGGGACAGGGGGAACATTCAGTACTTC. This translates into CSARDRGNIQYF.

V usage is TRBV5-1 and J usage is TRBJ2-7, with 9 positions matching TRBD1. The CDR3 is made up of 15 amino acids. Germline CDR1 and CDR2: SGHRS and YFSETQ. V gave up 4 bases and J gave up 1 base; unmatched junction bases: 6. The chain's CDR3 is CASSTRTGDSYEQYF. The CDR3 region has the DNA TGCGCCAGCAGCACGCGGACAGGGGATTCCTACGAGCAGTACTTC.

Of note for this clonotype: An end of the junction differs from the germline gene, which may be a read error. The chain combines TRBV9 with TRBJ2-3, with D possibly TRBD1 on 6 matching bases. The CDR3 consists of 12 residues. Germline V gene lookup returns CDR1 SGDLS and CDR2 YYNGEE. Here the CDR3 reads CSSEGEADTQYF. DNA for the CDR3: TGTTCCAGCGAGGGGGAAGCAGATACGCAGTATTTT.

This clonotype has just one count. The chain has TRBV15 and TRBJ2-1; D is unresolved. This CDR3 has 12 residues. CDR1 is LNHNV and CDR2 is YYDKDF in the germline V gene (reference sequence). The germline V and J ends were trimmed by 5 bases and 9 bases, with 11 bases remaining between them. As DNA, the CDR3 is TGTGCCACCAGCCACCTCGGAGTTGAGCAGTTCTTC. Its protein is CATSHLGVEQFF.

This clonotype was seen repeatedly, ten times or more. The chain couples TRBV27 to TRBJ2-7; 7 bases are a match to TRBD1. There are 13 residues in the CDR3. Germline assignment: CDR1 MNHEY and CDR2 SMNVEV (reference sequence). Trimming cost V 3 bases and J 4 bases; bases outside gene matches: 3. The CDR3 DNA sequence: TGTGCCAGCAGTTTCTCAGGGGGATACGAGCAGTACTTC. This translates into CASSFSGGYEQYF.